These 2 T cell receptor beta chains originate from one sample sequenced in a study of human T cells and chemical hapten exposure. The sample's time point: pre-sensitization, week 0. The treatment is: therapeutic diphenylcyclopropenone sensitization with weekly scalp DPC. TCRdb analysed the RACE reads with MiXCR anew, one entry per CDR3 protein. Among some 300,000 distinct CDR3 sequences listed, around 5.5% were seen once. Specimen: whole blood, collected in connection with sensitization to the hapten diphenylcyclopropenone (DPC). The receptors were sampled from a woman aged 18-29 years with alopecia areata. Some clones in this sample may be carry-over from other donors' samples.

The V call is TRBV10-3, the J call TRBJ2-7; D call uncertain. This CDR3 has 13 residues. The V and J ends lost 9 bases and 4 bases respectively, with 16 bases between them. The V gene's germline CDR1 is ENHRY and CDR2 SYGVKD. The CDR3 DNA sequence: TGTGCCATTCGACCCCCGACCGATTACGAGCAGTACTTC. It encodes CAIRPPTDYEQYF.

This chain connects TRBV29-1 to TRBJ1-2; TRBD1 might be the D (6 bases). CDR1 and CDR2 from the germline V gene are SQVTM and ANQGSEA. Trimming stripped 7 bases from V and 8 bases from J, with 17 bases between. This CDR3 has 12 amino acids. CDR3 in DNA: TGCAGCGCCTCAAAGTCAGGGGACGGCTACACCTTC. It encodes CSASKSGDGYTF.